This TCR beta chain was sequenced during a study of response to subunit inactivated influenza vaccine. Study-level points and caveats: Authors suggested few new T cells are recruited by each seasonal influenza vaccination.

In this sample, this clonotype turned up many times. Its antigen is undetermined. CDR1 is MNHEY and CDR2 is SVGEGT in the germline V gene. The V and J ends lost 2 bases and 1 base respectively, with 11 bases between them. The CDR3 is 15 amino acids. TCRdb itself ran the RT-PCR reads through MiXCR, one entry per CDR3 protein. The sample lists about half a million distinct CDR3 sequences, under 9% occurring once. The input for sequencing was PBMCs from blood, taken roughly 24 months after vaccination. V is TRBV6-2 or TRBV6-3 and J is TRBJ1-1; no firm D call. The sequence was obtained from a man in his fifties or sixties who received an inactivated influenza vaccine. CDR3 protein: CASSYDSEGNTEAFF. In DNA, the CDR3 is TGTGCCAGCAGTTACGACTCCGAGGGGAACACTGAAGCTTTCTTT.